The source of this T cell receptor (beta chain) is a study of blood T cell repertoires in COVID-19. The wider study: Some COVID-19 samples were acute and others convalescent; all came from the United States, Italy and Spain. In each case, the material was cDNA or gDNA derived from T cells, B-cell-depleted T cells, or PBMCs.

The authors' processing: Amplification of reference gene primers was used by the study to estimate nucleated cell counts. Profiled with immunoSEQ multiplex PCR; TCRdb holds only in-frame clones, not every one. V and J calls and clone size follow that table, whereas D and trimming were derived from the DNA. The sample records about 140,000 clones, under 90% being singletons. This clonotype was obtained from a man between 65 and 85 years old who had recovered from COVID-19. The sample was peripheral blood.

The CDR3, as DNA: TGTGCCAGCACCATCTTCGGGGGAGGGGAAACTGAAGCTTTCTTT. This sequence encodes CASTIFGGGETEAFF. This rearrangement joins TRBV6-6 to TRBJ1-1; maybe TRBD1 (5 bases). V was pared by 7 bases and J by 5 bases, with 20 bases between. The CDR3 is made up of 15 amino acids. Germline loops: CDR1 MNHNY, CDR2 SVGAGI (reference sequence).